This TCR beta chain was retrieved from a study of T cells in Graves' hyperthyroidism and ophthalmopathy. General observations from the study: Model predictions of ophthalmopathy came a median 6.5 months before onset. In simple terms, a model built on 13 V-J features told ophthalmopathy apart from stable hyperthyroidism.

Details on this clonotype: Its antigen is currently unknown.

Deletions cut 0 bases from V and 6 bases from J, with 4 bases between. The CDR3 consists of 11 residues. CDR1 is GTSNPN and CDR2 is SVGIG in the germline V gene (reference sequence). Amplification targeted TCR beta CDR3 regions from RNA transcripts. The TCR CDR3 was amplified in a first-round RT-PCR using the HTBI primer set. One entry per CDR3 protein, called by TCRdb with MiXCR from the multiplex PCR reads. The sample records fewer than 900,000 distinct CDR3 sequences, approximately 19% being singletons. Sampled blood dates from first hyperthyroidism diagnosis, and it precedes any ophthalmopathy symptoms.

This receptor was obtained from a woman aged 50 to 60 with Graves' hyperthyroidism that later progressed to Graves' ophthalmopathy. The gene calls are TRBV30 and TRBJ2-3; D gene unclear. The source material was blood. Here the CDR3 DNA reads TGTGCCTGGAGTGTAAGGGATACGCAGTATTTT. Protein product: CAWSVRDTQYF. Based on the CDR3 plus reference TRBV30 and TRBJ2-3, the full variable domain is SQTIHQWPATLVQPVGSPLSLECTVEGTSNPNLYWYRQAAGRGLQLLFYSVGIGQISSEVPQNLSASRPQDRQFILSSKKLLLSDSGFYLCAWSVRDTQYFGPGTRLTVL.